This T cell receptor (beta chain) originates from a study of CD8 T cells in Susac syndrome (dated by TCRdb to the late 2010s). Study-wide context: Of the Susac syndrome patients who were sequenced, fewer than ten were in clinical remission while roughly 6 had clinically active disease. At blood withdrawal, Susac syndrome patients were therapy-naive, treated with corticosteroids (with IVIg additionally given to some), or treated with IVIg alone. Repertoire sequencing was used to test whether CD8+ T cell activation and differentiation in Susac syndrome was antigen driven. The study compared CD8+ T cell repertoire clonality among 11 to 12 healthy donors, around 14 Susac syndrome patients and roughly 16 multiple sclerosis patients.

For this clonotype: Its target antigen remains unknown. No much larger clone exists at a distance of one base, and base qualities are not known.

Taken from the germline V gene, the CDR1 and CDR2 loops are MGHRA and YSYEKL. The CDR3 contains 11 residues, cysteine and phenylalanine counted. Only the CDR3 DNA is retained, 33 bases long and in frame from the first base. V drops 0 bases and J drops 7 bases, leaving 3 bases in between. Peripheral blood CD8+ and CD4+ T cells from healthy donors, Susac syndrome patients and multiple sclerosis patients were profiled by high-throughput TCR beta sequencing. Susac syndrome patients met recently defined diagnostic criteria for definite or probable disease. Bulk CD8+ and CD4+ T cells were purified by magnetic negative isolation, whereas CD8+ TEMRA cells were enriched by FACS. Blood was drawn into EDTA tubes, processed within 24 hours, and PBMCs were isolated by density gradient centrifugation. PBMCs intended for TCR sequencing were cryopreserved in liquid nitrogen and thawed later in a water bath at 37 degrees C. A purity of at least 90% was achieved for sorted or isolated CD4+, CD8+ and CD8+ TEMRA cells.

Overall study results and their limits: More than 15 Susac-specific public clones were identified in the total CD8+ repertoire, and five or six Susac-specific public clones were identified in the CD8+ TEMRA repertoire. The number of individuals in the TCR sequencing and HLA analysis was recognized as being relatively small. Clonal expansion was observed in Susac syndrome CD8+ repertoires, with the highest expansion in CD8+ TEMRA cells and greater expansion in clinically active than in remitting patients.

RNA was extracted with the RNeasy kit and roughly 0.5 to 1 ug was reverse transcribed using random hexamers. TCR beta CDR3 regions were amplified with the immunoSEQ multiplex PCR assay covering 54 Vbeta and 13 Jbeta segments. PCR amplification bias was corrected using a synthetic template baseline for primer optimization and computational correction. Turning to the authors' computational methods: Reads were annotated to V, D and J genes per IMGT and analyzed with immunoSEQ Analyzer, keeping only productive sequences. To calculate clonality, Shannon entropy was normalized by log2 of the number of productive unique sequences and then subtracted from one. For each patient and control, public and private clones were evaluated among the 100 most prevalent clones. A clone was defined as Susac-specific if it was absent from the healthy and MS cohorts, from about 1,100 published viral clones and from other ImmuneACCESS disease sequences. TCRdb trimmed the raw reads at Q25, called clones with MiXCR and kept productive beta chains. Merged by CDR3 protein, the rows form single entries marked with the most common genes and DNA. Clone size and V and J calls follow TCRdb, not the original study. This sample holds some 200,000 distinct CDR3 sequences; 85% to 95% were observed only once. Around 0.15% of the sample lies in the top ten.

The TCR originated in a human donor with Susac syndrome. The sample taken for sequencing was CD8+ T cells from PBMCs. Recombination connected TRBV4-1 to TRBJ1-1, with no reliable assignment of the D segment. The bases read TGCGCCAGCAGCCAAGACGGTGAAGCTTTCTTT. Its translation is CASSQDGEAFF.